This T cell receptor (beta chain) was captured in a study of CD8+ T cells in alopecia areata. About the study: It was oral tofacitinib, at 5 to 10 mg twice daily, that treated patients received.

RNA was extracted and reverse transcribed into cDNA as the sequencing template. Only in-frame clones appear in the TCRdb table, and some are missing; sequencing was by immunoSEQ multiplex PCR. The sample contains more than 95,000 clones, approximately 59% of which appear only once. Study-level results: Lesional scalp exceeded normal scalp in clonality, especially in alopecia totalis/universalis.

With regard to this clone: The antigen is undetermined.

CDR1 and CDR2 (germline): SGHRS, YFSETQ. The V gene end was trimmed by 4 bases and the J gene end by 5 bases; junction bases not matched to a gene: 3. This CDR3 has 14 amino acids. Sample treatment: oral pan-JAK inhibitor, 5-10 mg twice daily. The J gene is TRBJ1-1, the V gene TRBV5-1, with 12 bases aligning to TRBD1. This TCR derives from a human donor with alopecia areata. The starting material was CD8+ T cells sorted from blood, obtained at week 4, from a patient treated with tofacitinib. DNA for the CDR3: TGCGCCAGCAGCCTGGGACAGGGGGCAACTGAAGCTTTCTTT. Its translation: CASSLGQGATEAFF. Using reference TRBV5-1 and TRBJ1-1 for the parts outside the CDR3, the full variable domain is KAGVTQTPRYLIKTRGQQVTLSCSPISGHRSVSWYQQTPGQGLQFLFEYFSETQRNKGNFPGRFSGRQFSNSRSEMNVSTLELGDSALYLCASSLGQGATEAFFGQGTRLTVV.